These 7 T cell receptor beta chains share one sample of origin, sequenced in a study of blood T cell repertoires in COVID-19. The method was immunoSEQ multiplex PCR; TCRdb's version includes in-frame clones alone and lacks a portion of them. The top ten clones hold 2.5% to 3.5% of a sample with around 300,000 clones, around 83% of them seen once. Sequences were obtained from peripheral blood. These receptors all stem from a man aged 30 to 45 with active or convalescent COVID-19.

The genes are TRBV10-3 and TRBJ1-4; 11 bases are a match to TRBD1. The V segment lost 4 bases and the J segment 6 bases; nucleotides outside the gene matches: 13. The germline gives CDR1 ENHRY, CDR2 SYGVKD. CDR3 length equals 18 residues. The CDR3 region has the DNA TGTGCCATCAGTGGGGGCCCCAACTCGGGACAGGGGGATGAAAAACTGTTTTTT. Translation gives CAISGGPNSGQGDEKLFF.

Written as DNA, the CDR3 is TGTGCCTGGAACCTAATCGGGAGAACAGATACGCAGTATTTT. Its protein product is CAWNLIGRTDTQYF. The genes are TRBV30 and TRBJ2-3, with D possibly TRBD2 on 6 matching bases. The germline gives CDR1 GTSNPN, CDR2 SVGIG (reference sequence). V was pared by 4 bases and J by 3 bases, with 14 bases between. The CDR3 has 14 amino acids.

V gene TRBV18 combines with J gene TRBJ2-3, with 7 bases aligning to TRBD2. Germline CDR1 KGHSH, CDR2 LQKENI. Trimming removed 3 bases from V and 0 bases from J; junction bases left unmatched: 3. The CDR3 totals 15 residues. CDR3 in DNA: TGTGCCAGCTCACCCTCACTAGCGAGCACAGATACGCAGTATTTT. It is translated as CASSPSLASTDTQYF.

This sequence joins TRBV5-1 and TRBJ1-5, with TRBD1 matching 8 bases. Germline CDR1 reads SGHRS; CDR2 reads YFSETQ. V shed 3 bases and J 6 bases; nucleotides not matched to a gene: 5. This CDR3 has 14 residues. The CDR3: CASSSGGAGQPQHF. The CDR3 nucleotides read TGCGCCAGCAGCTCAGGGGGCGCCGGTCAGCCCCAGCATTTT.

The rearrangement links TRBV19 to TRBJ1-6; TRBD1 matches 8 bases. This CDR3 comprises 14 residues. V was pared by 3 bases and J by 7 bases, with 2 bases of the junction left unmatched. CDR1 and CDR2 from the germline V gene are LNHDA and SQIVND (reference sequence). The CDR3 DNA follows: TGTGCCAGTAGTATGAGGGACAGGAATTCACCCCTCCACTTT. Translation: CASSMRDRNSPLHF.

The rearrangement links TRBV2 to TRBJ2-5; 7 nucleotides match TRBD2. The germline V gene has CDR1 SNHLY and CDR2 FYNNEI. This CDR3 has 13 amino acids. The V segment lost 6 bases and the J segment 0 bases; nucleotides outside the gene matches: 1. The CDR3 nucleotides are TGTGCCAGCAGGCGGGAGCACCAAGAGACCCAGTACTTC. It is translated as CASRREHQETQYF.

Details on this clone: One end of the junction is discordant with germline, which a read error may explain. The genes are TRBV5-4 and TRBJ1-2; 9 nucleotides match TRBD1. This CDR3 is built from 11 residues. Germline CDR1 reads SGHNT; CDR2 reads YYREEE (reference sequence). This chain's CDR3 is CASSTTGGCTF. The CDR3 nucleotides are TGTGCCAGCAGCACCACAGGGGGCTGCACCTTC.